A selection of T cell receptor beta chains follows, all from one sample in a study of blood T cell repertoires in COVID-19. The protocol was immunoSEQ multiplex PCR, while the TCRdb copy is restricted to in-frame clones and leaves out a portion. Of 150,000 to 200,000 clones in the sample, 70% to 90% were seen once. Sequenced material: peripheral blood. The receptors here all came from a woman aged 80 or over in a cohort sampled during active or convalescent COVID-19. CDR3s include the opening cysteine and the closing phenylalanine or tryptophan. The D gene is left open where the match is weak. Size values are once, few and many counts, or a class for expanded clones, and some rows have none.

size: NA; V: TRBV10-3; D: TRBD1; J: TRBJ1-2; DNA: TGTGCCATCGAAAAAGGGACAGGGAACTATGGCTACACCTTC; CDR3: CAIEKGTGNYGYTF
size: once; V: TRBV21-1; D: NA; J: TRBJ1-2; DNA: TGTGCCAGCAGCAAAGTTAGAGGAGAGTGCGGCTACACCTTC; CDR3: CASSKVRGECGYTF
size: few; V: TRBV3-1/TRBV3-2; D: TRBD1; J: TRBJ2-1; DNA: TGTGCCAGCAGCCAAGTACAGGGGTCCTACAATGAGCAGTTCTTC; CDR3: CASSQVQGSYNEQFF
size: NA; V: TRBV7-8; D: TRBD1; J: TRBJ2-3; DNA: TGTGCCAGCAGCGTAGTGTGGACAGGACCAGATACGCAGTATTTT; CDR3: CASSVVWTGPDTQYF
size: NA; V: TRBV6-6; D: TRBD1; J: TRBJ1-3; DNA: TGTGCCAGCAGTTACTCGGGACAGTTCTCTGGAAACACCATATATTTT; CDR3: CASSYSGQFSGNTIYF
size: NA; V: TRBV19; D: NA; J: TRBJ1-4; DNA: TGTGCCAGTACCTCCCCCGGGACTAACAATGAAAAACTGTTTTTT; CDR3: CASTSPGTNNEKLFF
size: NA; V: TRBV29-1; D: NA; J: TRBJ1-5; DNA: TGCAGCGTTCAATACGAGAGAAATCAGCCCCAGCATTTT; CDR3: CSVQYERNQPQHF
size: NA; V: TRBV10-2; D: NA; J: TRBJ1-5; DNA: TGCGCCAGCAGTGCACAACACCGGGGCAATCAGCCCCAGCATTTT; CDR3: CASSAQHRGNQPQHF
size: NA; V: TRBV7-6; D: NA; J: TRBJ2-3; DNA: TGTGCCAGCAGAGAGGGGGGCACAGATACGCAGTATTTT; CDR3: CASREGGTDTQYF
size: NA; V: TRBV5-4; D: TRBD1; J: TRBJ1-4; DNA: TGTGCCAGCAGCTTGGCCTTGGGGGACAGGACCAGCCTGTTTTTT; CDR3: CASSLALGDRTSLFF
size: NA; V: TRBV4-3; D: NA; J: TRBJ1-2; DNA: TGCGCCAGCAGCCAAGATCACGGGATTGGCTATGGCTACACCTTC; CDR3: CASSQDHGIGYGYTF
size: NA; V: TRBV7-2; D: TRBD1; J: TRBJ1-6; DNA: TGTGCCAGCAGGACGACCGGGACAGGGAGTTCACCCCTCCACTTT; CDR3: CASRTTGTGSSPLHF
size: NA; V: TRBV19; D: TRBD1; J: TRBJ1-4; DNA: TGTGCCAGTAGTCCAGGGGGCTGGTCTAATGAAAAACTGTTTTTT; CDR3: CASSPGGWSNEKLFF
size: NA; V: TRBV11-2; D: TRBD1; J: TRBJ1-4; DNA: TGTGCCAGCAGTTCCGGGACAGGGCGGGAAAAACTGTTTTTT; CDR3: CASSSGTGREKLFF